A selection of T cell receptor beta chains follows, all from one sample in a study of cytomegalovirus exposure and HLA in healthy donors. Assay: immunoSEQ multiplex PCR; the TCRdb copy retains only in-frame clones and omits some. The sample shows 170,000 or so clones, 80% of them seen only once. Input material: PBMCs. The receptors come from a man aged 25 to 40 in good health and CMV-seropositive. The CDR3 runs from the conserved cysteine through the conserved F or W. D genes are given only for firm matches. Not every row has a clone size; where given, it reads once, few, many or a size class.

J gene: TRBJ2-5
clone size: few
D gene: NA
V gene: TRBV30
CDR3 DNA: TGTGCCTCCAGGTACCAAGAGACCCAGTACTTC
CDR3 protein: CASRYQETQYF

J gene: TRBJ2-5
clone size: NA
D gene: NA
V gene: TRBV18
CDR3 DNA: TGTGCCAGCTCACGGCGGGACAGAGAGGAGACCCAGTACTTC
CDR3 protein: CASSRRDREETQYF

J gene: TRBJ1-5
clone size: NA
D gene: TRBD1
V gene: TRBV5-1
CDR3 DNA: TGCGCCAGCAGCCCAGGGGGTATGAGCAATCAGCCCCAGCATTTT
CDR3 protein: CASSPGGMSNQPQHF

J gene: TRBJ2-7
clone size: NA
D gene: TRBD1
V gene: TRBV4-2
CDR3 DNA: TGTGCCAGCAGCCAGGTAACCGGGACAGTCTACGAGCAGTACTTC
CDR3 protein: CASSQVTGTVYEQYF

J gene: TRBJ1-4
clone size: NA
D gene: NA
V gene: TRBV15
CDR3 DNA: TGTGCCACCAGCAGAGAGCCGGACTATGAAAAACTGTTTTTT
CDR3 protein: CATSREPDYEKLFF

J gene: TRBJ2-1
clone size: NA
D gene: TRBD2
V gene: TRBV19
CDR3 DNA: TGTGCCAGTAGCGCTCAAGGGACTAGCGGAGCCTACAATGAGCAGTTCTTC
CDR3 protein: CASSAQGTSGAYNEQFF

J gene: TRBJ2-5
clone size: once
D gene: NA
V gene: TRBV5-1
CDR3 DNA: TGCGCCAGTGAGAGGGGGGAGACCCAGTACTTC
CDR3 protein: CASERGETQYF

J gene: TRBJ2-3
clone size: NA
D gene: NA
V gene: TRBV11-3
CDR3 DNA: TGTGCCAGCAGCTTAGCCGGTAGCACAGATACGCAGTATTTT
CDR3 protein: CASSLAGSTDTQYF

J gene: TRBJ2-2
clone size: NA
D gene: NA
V gene: TRBV19
CDR3 DNA: TGTGCCAGTAGTATCATTCCCACCGGGGAGCTGTTTTTT
CDR3 protein: CASSIIPTGELFF

J gene: TRBJ2-1
clone size: NA
D gene: TRBD1
V gene: TRBV28
CDR3 DNA: TGTGCCAGCAGCCTCGTCGGGACAGGGAACTACAATGAGCAGTTCTTC
CDR3 protein: CASSLVGTGNYNEQFF

J gene: TRBJ1-1
clone size: NA
D gene: NA
V gene: TRBV21-1
CDR3 DNA: TGTGCCAGCAGCGGGCGAGAGGAGGAAACGAACACTGAAGCTTTCTTT
CDR3 protein: CASSGREEETNTEAFF

J gene: TRBJ2-1
clone size: NA
D gene: NA
V gene: TRBV30
CDR3 DNA: TGTGCCTGGGGACAGCGAAATGAGCAGTTCTTC
CDR3 protein: CAWGQRNEQFF

J gene: TRBJ2-1
clone size: few
D gene: TRBD2
V gene: TRBV6-4
CDR3 DNA: TGTGCCAGCAAACCACTAGCGGGAGATTCGGATGAGCAGTTCTTC
CDR3 protein: CASKPLAGDSDEQFF

J gene: TRBJ1-2
clone size: NA
D gene: TRBD1
V gene: TRBV29-1
CDR3 DNA: TGCAGCGTTGAGCACAGGGGTACGAGTGGCTACACCTTC
CDR3 protein: CSVEHRGTSGYTF

J gene: TRBJ1-2
clone size: NA
D gene: TRBD1
V gene: TRBV7-2
CDR3 DNA: TGTGCCAGCAGCTTTGGCTGGGGGACAGGCGTAGAGGCTATGGGCTACACCTTC
CDR3 protein: CASSFGWGTGVEAMGYTF

J gene: TRBJ2-2
clone size: few
D gene: TRBD2
V gene: TRBV6-5
CDR3 DNA: TGTGCCAGCAGTTACGATAGCGGGACCGGGGAGCTGTTTTTT
CDR3 protein: CASSYDSGTGELFF

J gene: TRBJ2-5
clone size: NA
D gene: NA
V gene: TRBV7-3
CDR3 DNA: TGTGCCAGCAGCTTAGGAGGAGGAGAGACCCAGTACTTC
CDR3 protein: CASSLGGGETQYF

J gene: TRBJ1-5
clone size: NA
D gene: TRBD1
V gene: TRBV7-9
CDR3 DNA: TGTTCCAGCAGCTTAGCTAGGCAGGGGGCAAGGGGCAATCAGCCCCAGCATTTT
CDR3 protein: CSSSLARQGARGNQPQHF

J gene: TRBJ2-1
clone size: NA
D gene: TRBD2
V gene: TRBV4-1
CDR3 DNA: TGCGCCAGCAGCCCTACTAGGCCGGGGGGTGGTGAGCAGTTCTTC
CDR3 protein: CASSPTRPGGGEQFF

J gene: TRBJ2-5
clone size: NA
D gene: NA
V gene: TRBV6-6
CDR3 DNA: TGTGCCAGCAGGCAAGGGGGACGAGAGACCCAGTACTTC
CDR3 protein: CASRQGGRETQYF

J gene: TRBJ2-5
clone size: few
D gene: NA
V gene: TRBV7-2
CDR3 DNA: TGTGCCAGCAGCTTTCCTATACAGGAGGAGACCCAGTACTTC
CDR3 protein: CASSFPIQEETQYF

J gene: TRBJ1-1
clone size: NA
D gene: NA
V gene: TRBV27
CDR3 DNA: TGTGCCAGCAGTTTTAGGGGGAGGGGCACTGAAGCTTTCTTT
CDR3 protein: CASSFRGRGTEAFF

J gene: TRBJ1-1
clone size: few
D gene: TRBD1
V gene: TRBV5-1
CDR3 DNA: TGCGCCAGCAGCTTTGGGACAGACAACGAAGCTTTCTTT
CDR3 protein: CASSFGTDNEAFF

J gene: TRBJ1-4
clone size: once
D gene: NA
V gene: TRBV21-1
CDR3 DNA: TGTGCCAGCAGCCTTACGGGGGGGCCCGGTGATGAAAAACTGTTTTTT
CDR3 protein: CASSLTGGPGDEKLFF

J gene: TRBJ2-3
clone size: NA
D gene: NA
V gene: TRBV19
CDR3 DNA: TGTGCCAGTAGTATAGAAGTCAGGGGAACCGATACGCAGTATTTT
CDR3 protein: CASSIEVRGTDTQYF

J gene: TRBJ2-1
clone size: NA
D gene: TRBD2
V gene: TRBV19
CDR3 DNA: TGTGCCAGTAGTATCTTTGCGGGGGGAGATGAGCAGTTCTTC
CDR3 protein: CASSIFAGGDEQFF

J gene: TRBJ2-2
clone size: NA
D gene: NA
V gene: TRBV12-5
CDR3 DNA: TGTGCTAGTGGTTTGGTATTGACGGGAAACACCGGGGAGCTGTTTTTT
CDR3 protein: CASGLVLTGNTGELFF

J gene: TRBJ2-1
clone size: NA
D gene: NA
V gene: TRBV25-1
CDR3 DNA: TGTGCCAGCAGTGAAGAGGCAGGGGACAATGAGCAGTTCTTC
CDR3 protein: CASSEEAGDNEQFF

J gene: TRBJ2-7
clone size: NA
D gene: TRBD1
V gene: TRBV29-1
CDR3 DNA: TGCAGCGGCGGACAGGGAGGCGGCTACGAGCAGTACTTC
CDR3 protein: CSGGQGGGYEQYF

J gene: TRBJ2-7
clone size: NA
D gene: TRBD2
V gene: TRBV7-8
CDR3 DNA: TGTGCCAGCAGCTGGACTAGCGGGAGGAAGGGATACGAGCAGTACTTC
CDR3 protein: CASSWTSGRKGYEQYF

J gene: TRBJ1-2
clone size: NA
D gene: TRBD1
V gene: TRBV19
CDR3 DNA: TGTGCCAGTAGTGCTCAGCAGACAGGGGGTTACGGCTACACCTTC
CDR3 protein: CASSAQQTGGYGYTF

J gene: TRBJ1-1
clone size: NA
D gene: NA
V gene: TRBV5-6
CDR3 DNA: TGTGCCAGCAGTTCATCCCGGGTGACTGAAGCTTTCTTT
CDR3 protein: CASSSSRVTEAFF

J gene: TRBJ1-2
clone size: once
D gene: NA
V gene: TRBV2
CDR3 DNA: TGTGCCAGCAGTGATCGGAGCCTCTATGGCTACACCTTC
CDR3 protein: CASSDRSLYGYTF

J gene: TRBJ1-2
clone size: few
D gene: TRBD1
V gene: TRBV4-1
CDR3 DNA: TGCGCCAGCAGCCAAGAAGACAGGGAAAACTATGGCTACACCTTC
CDR3 protein: CASSQEDRENYGYTF